One sample yielded the 9 T cell receptor beta chains listed below, sequenced in a study of a mutant IDH1 vaccine in newly diagnosed glioma. The sample's time point: week 47, end of study. In the vaccine, a single dose held 300 ug of the mutant IDH1 20-mer peptide, along with topical imiquimod. The method was immunoSEQ multiplex PCR; TCRdb's version includes in-frame clones alone and lacks a portion of them. The profile shows 90,000 to 100,000 clones, 89% of them singletons. These receptors are not linked to any known antigen. The starting material was PBMCs, obtained from a glioma patient whose treatment included an IDH1 peptide vaccine. These receptors all come from a woman in her forties or fifties with glioma.

The chain combines TRBV5-1 with TRBJ2-3, with TRBD1 matching 7 bases. J was trimmed by 1 base and V by 2 bases; bases with no gene match: 4. Germline CDR1 and CDR2: SGHRS and YFSETQ. CDR3 length equals 15 residues. This CDR3 reads CASSFAGGGTDTQYF. CDR3 in DNA: TGCGCCAGCAGCTTCGCAGGGGGAGGCACAGATACGCAGTATTTT.

The chain joins TRBV7-9 to TRBJ1-2; D unclear. Trimming pared 2 bases from V and 8 bases from J, leaving 9 bases between. Germline CDR1 reads SEHNR; CDR2 reads FQNEAQ (reference sequence). The length of the CDR3 is 12 residues. This CDR3 reads CASSLNSGGYTF. The DNA for the CDR3 is TGTGCCAGCAGCTTAAATTCGGGCGGCTACACCTTC.

The J gene is TRBJ2-7, the V gene TRBV6-1; 11 positions match TRBD2. V lost 1 base to trimming and J lost 6 bases; unmatched junction nucleotides: 5. Germline V gene sequence: CDR1 MNHNS, CDR2 SASEGT. This CDR3 spans 15 amino acids. This CDR3 is CASSEVAGGPSEQYF. The DNA for the CDR3 is TGTGCCAGCAGTGAAGTAGCGGGAGGGCCCTCCGAGCAGTACTTC.

This clone appeared once. The chain uses TRBV5-1 and TRBJ1-4; D is uncertain. The CDR3 is 14 residues long. With 5 bases removed from V and 0 bases from J, the gap between germline ends came to 8 bases. Germline CDR1 and CDR2: SGHRS and YFSETQ. CDR3 coding DNA: TGCGCCAGCAGGGTGCAGCCAACTAATGAAAAACTGTTTTTT. Translation gives CASRVQPTNEKLFF.

V usage is TRBV20-1 and J usage is TRBJ2-7; possible D gene TRBD1, 6 bases. Germline loops: CDR1 DFQATT, CDR2 SNEGSKA (reference sequence). The CDR3 has 11 residues. Trimming took off 6 bases at V and 7 bases at J, with 13 bases between the two ends. The CDR3, as DNA: TGCAGTGCGCCGGGACACCAAGAGCAGTACTTC. It specifies CSAPGHQEQYF.

This clone was seen more than once but under ten times. This chain links TRBV15 with TRBJ2-7; the match to TRBD1 covers 10 bases. This CDR3 is 15 amino acids long. Germline V gene sequence: CDR1 LNHNV, CDR2 YYDKDF (reference sequence). The junction had 4 bases not matched to a gene; V was cut back by 4 bases and J by 1 base. The CDR3 spells CATSTRTGGSYEQYF. CDR3 in DNA: TGTGCCACCAGCACTCGGACAGGGGGGTCCTACGAGCAGTACTTC.

V and J are TRBV18 and TRBJ1-1; D gene unclear. The V gene lost 3 bases and the J gene lost 1 base, with 9 bases spanning the gap. The germline V gene has CDR1 KGHSH and CDR2 LQKENI. The CDR3 contains 14 residues. In DNA form, the CDR3 reads TGTGCCAGCTCACCTCAAGGGCCGAACACTGAAGCTTTCTTT. It translates to CASSPQGPNTEAFF.

This clone was observed a handful of times. This chain joins TRBV6-1 and TRBJ1-4; the D gene is possibly TRBD1 (5 bases). Germline V gene sequence: CDR1 MNHNS, CDR2 SASEGT. V was trimmed by 1 base and J by 6 bases, leaving 9 bases between them. There are 14 residues in the CDR3. CDR3 coding DNA: TGTGCCAGCAGTGAAGAAGCAGGGTATGAAAAACTGTTTTTT. It is translated as CASSEEAGYEKLFF.

The genes are TRBV19 and TRBJ2-5, with TRBD1 matching 10 bases. With V trimmed by 5 bases and J by 5 bases, 8 bases remained unmatched. The germline V gene has CDR1 LNHDA and CDR2 SQIVND (reference sequence). The CDR3 covers 15 residues. The CDR3 sequence: CASSVDRGRWETQYF. The CDR3 DNA reads TGTGCCAGTAGTGTCGACAGGGGGCGCTGGGAGACCCAGTACTTC.